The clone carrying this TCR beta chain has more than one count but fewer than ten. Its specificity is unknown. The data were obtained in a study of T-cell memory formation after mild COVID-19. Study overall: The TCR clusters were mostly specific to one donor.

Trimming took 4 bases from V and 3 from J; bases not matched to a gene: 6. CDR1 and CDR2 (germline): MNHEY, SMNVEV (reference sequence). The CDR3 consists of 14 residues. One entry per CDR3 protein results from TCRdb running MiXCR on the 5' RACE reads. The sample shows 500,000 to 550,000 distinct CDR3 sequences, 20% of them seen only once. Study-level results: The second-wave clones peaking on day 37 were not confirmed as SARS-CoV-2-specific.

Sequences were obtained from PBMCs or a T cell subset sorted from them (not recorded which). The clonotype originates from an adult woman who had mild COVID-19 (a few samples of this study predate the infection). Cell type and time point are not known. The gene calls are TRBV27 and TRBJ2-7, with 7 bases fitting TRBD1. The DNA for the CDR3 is TGTGCCAGCAGTTCGCCGGGACAGAACTACGAGCAGTACTTC. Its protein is CASSSPGQNYEQYF.